A single T cell receptor (beta chain) is shown here with its context. The entry originates in a study of T cell responses to AZD1222 COVID-19 vaccine. Generated by immunoSEQ multiplex PCR, the TCRdb table keeps only in-frame clones and is missing some. The repertoire holds about 140,000 clones, with about 89% as singletons. The CDR3 totals 14 residues. V shed 0 bases and J shed 3 bases, with 9 bases lying between them. Per the germline V gene, CDR1 is SGHDT and CDR2 is YYEEEE. Sequencing used peripheral blood, obtained on day 0 of AZD1222 vaccination. The genes are TRBV5-6 and TRBJ1-2; D call uncertain. The clonotype comes from an adult in good health. CDR3 nucleotides: TGTGCCAGCAGCTTGGAAGGCGACCACTATGGCTACACCTTC. Amino acids: CASSLEGDHYGYTF. The whole variable domain, filled in from reference TRBV5-6 and TRBJ1-2, reads DAGVTQSPTHLIKTRGQQVTLRCSPKSGHDTVSWYQQALGQGPQFIFQYYEEEERQRGNFPDRFSGHQFPNYSSELNVNALLLGDSALYLCASSLEGDHYGYTFGSGTRLTVV.